The next 5 T cell receptor beta chains were all read from a single sample in a study of cytomegalovirus exposure and HLA in healthy donors. The PCR was carried out with 60 Vbeta primers and 13 Jbeta primers. Here immunoSEQ multiplex PCR was the method, and the copy in TCRdb shows in-frame clones only, minus some. Altogether 55,000 to 70,000 clones are present, over 60% being singletons, with the ten largest covering 3%. The sample taken for sequencing was PBMCs. These receptor sequences come from a woman between 45 and 65 years old in good health and CMV-seronegative.

The V and J genes are TRBV15 and TRBJ1-1; D unclear. V was clipped by 3 bases and J by 1 base, with 6 bases between them. The germline V gene encodes CDR1 LNHNV and CDR2 YYDKDF (reference sequence). This CDR3 has 13 amino acids. The CDR3 reads CATSRAPNTEAFF. The CDR3 region has the DNA TGTGCCACCAGCAGGGCCCCGAACACTGAAGCTTTCTTT.

This clone was counted a few times. The genes are TRBV7-2 and TRBJ1-5; D remains ambiguous. With 1 base removed from V and 5 bases from J, the gap between germline ends came to 6 bases. This CDR3 region has 13 residues. Germline V gene sequence: CDR1 SGHTA, CDR2 FQGNSA. CDR3 loop: CASSLEADQPQHF. CDR3 in DNA: TGTGCCAGCAGCTTAGAGGCGGATCAGCCCCAGCATTTT.

V is TRBV7-9 and J is TRBJ1-5; 7 bases are shared with TRBD1. Unmatched junction bases numbered 1, after V lost 5 bases and J lost 6 bases. The CDR3 has 12 amino acids. Germline V gene sequence: CDR1 SEHNR, CDR2 FQNEAQ (reference sequence). CDR3 amino acids: CASSQGVQPQHF. In DNA form, the CDR3 reads TGTGCCAGCAGCCAGGGGGTTCAGCCCCAGCATTTT. The full variable domain, rest sourced from reference TRBV7-9 and TRBJ1-5, is DTGVSQNPRHKITKRGQNVTFRCDPISEHNRLYWYRQTLGQGPEFLTYFQNEAQLEKSRLLSDRFSAERPKGSFSTLEIQRTEQGDSAMYLCASSQGVQPQHFGDGTRLSIL.

This clone was observed a handful of times. This chain uses TRBV7-2 with TRBJ2-5; 14 bases match TRBD2. Germline-derived CDR1 and CDR2 are SGHTA and FQGNSA. CDR3 length: 15 amino acids. Trimming at V came to 4 bases and at J to 4 bases, leaving 2 bases not matched to a gene. The CDR3 nucleotides are TGTGCCAGCAGCTCCGGACTAGCGGGAGGAGAGACCCAGTACTTC. Its protein product is CASSSGLAGGETQYF.

The chain links TRBV6-5 to TRBJ1-5, with a possible D match to TRBD1 (5 bases). The CDR3 contains 12 residues. V was shortened by 7 bases and J by 6 bases, with 10 bases between the two germline ends. Germline lookup yields CDR1 MNHEY and CDR2 SVGAGI. The DNA of the CDR3 is TGTGCCAGCACCTCCGGGGGTCAGCCCCAGCATTTT. Protein: CASTSGGQPQHF.